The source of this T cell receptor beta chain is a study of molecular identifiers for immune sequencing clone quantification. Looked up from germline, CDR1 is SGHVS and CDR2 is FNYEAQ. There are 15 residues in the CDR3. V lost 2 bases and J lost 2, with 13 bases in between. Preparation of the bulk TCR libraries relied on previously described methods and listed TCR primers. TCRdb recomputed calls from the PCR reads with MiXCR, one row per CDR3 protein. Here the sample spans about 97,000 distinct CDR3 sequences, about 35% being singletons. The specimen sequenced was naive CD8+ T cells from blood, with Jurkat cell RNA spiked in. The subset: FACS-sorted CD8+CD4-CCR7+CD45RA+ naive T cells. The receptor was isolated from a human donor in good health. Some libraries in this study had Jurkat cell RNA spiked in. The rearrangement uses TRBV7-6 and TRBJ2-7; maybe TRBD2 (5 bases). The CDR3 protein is CASSLLVGEAYEQYF. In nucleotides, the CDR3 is TGTGCCAGCAGCTTATTAGTGGGAGAGGCCTACGAGCAGTACTTC.